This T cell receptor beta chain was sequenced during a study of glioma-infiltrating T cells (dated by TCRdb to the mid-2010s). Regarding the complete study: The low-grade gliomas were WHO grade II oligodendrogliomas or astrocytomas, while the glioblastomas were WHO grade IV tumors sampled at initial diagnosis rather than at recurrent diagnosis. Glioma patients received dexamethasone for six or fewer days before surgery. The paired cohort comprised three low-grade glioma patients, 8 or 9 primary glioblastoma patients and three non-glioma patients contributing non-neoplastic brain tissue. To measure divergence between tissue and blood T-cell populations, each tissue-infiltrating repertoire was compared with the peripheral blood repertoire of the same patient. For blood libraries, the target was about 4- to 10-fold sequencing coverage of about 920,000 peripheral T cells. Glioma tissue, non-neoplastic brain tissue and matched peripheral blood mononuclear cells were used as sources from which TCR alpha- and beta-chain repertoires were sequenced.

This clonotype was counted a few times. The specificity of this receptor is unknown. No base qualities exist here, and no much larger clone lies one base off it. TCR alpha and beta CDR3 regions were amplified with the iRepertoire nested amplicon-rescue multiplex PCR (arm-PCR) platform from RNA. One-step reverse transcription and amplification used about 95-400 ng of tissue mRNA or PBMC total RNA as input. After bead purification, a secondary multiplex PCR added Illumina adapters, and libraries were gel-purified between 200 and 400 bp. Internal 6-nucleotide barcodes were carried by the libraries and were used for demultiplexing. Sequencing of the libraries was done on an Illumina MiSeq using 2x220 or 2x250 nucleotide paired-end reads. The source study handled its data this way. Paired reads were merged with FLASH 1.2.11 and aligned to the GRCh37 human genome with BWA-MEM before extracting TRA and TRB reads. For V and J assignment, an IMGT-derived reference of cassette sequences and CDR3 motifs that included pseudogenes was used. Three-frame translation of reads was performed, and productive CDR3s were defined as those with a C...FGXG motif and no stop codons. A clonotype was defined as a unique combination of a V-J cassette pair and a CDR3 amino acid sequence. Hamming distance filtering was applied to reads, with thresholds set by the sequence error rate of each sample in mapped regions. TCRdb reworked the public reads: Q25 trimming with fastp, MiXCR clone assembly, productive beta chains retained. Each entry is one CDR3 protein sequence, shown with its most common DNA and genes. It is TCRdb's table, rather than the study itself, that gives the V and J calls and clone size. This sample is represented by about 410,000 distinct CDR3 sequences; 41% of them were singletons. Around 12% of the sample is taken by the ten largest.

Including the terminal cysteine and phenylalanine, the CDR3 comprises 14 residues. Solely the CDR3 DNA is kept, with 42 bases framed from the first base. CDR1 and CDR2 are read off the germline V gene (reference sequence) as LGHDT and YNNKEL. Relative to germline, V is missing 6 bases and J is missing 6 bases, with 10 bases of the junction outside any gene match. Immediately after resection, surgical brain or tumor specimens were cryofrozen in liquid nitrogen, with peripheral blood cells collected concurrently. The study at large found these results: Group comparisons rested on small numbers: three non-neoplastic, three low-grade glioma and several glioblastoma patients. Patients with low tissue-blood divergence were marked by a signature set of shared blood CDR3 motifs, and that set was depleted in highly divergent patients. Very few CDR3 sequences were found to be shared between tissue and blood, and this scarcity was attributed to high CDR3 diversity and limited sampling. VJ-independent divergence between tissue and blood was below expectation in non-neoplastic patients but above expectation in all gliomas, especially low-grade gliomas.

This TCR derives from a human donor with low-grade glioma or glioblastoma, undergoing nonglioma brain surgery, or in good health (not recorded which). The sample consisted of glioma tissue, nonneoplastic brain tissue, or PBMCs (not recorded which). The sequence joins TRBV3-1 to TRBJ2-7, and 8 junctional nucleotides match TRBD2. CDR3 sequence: CASRPSGRGPEQYF. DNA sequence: TGTGCCAGCAGACCCAGCGGGAGAGGGCCCGAGCAGTACTTC.